The next 18 T cell receptor beta chains were all read from a single sample in a study of cytomegalovirus exposure and HLA in healthy donors. A multiplex PCR was run with 60 Vbeta primers and 13 Jbeta primers. Libraries were prepared by immunoSEQ multiplex PCR; TCRdb keeps only in-frame clonotypes and omits some of them. Among approximately 110,000 clones listed, roughly 71% were seen once. Sequencing was performed on PBMCs. Every receptor here comes from a man aged 18 to 35 in good health and CMV-seropositive.

This clone was counted a few times. The genes are TRBV29-1 and TRBJ1-1, with D unresolved. Per germline, CDR1 SQVTM and CDR2 ANQGSEA. Trimming left V 0 bases short and J 4 bases short, with 9 bases between. CDR3 size: 13 residues. This CDR3 is CSVEDVAFTEAFF. The CDR3 DNA reads as TGCAGCGTTGAAGACGTCGCGTTCACTGAAGCTTTCTTT.

The gene calls are TRBV30 and TRBJ2-3; TRBD2 agrees at 10 bases. Germline CDR1 is GTSNPN and CDR2 is SVGIG (reference sequence). After removal of 1 base from V and 6 bases from J, the junction contained 4 bases not matched to a gene. This CDR3 is 14 amino acids long. The chain's CDR3 is CAWSALAGTDTQYF. In DNA form, the CDR3 reads TGTGCCTGGAGTGCACTAGCGGGGACGGATACGCAGTATTTT.

CDR3 region: CASRRSDTQYF. CDR3 in DNA: TGTGCCAGCAGGCGATCAGATACGCAGTATTTT. The rearrangement links TRBV7-2 to TRBJ2-3; D call uncertain. The germline gives CDR1 SGHTA, CDR2 FQGNSA. This CDR3 has 11 residues. Trimming removed 6 bases from V and 4 bases from J, with 5 bases in between.

The V call is TRBV6-6, the J call TRBJ1-5, with a possible D match to TRBD1 (5 bases). The CDR3 totals 15 residues. Germline assignment: CDR1 MNHNY and CDR2 SVGAGI (reference sequence). Trimming removed 2 bases at V and 7 bases at J, with 15 bases between. The CDR3 DNA reads as TGTGCCAGCAGTTACACAGGAACCTCTAGGCAGCCCCAGCATTTT. Protein product: CASSYTGTSRQPQHF.

This clone came up a few times. The chain employs TRBV5-1 and TRBJ2-5; 8 bases map to TRBD2. The germline CDR1 and CDR2 sequences are SGHRS and YFSETQ. This CDR3 has 16 residues. V lost 0 bases to trimming and J lost 2 bases; unmatched junction nucleotides: 6. The CDR3 DNA is TGCGCCAGCAGCTTGGAGCGGGGGACTGCTCAAGAGACCCAGTACTTC. Its translation is CASSLERGTAQETQYF. The full variable domain, its missing parts supplied by reference TRBV5-1 and TRBJ2-5, is KAGVTQTPRYLIKTRGQQVTLSCSPISGHRSVSWYQQTPGQGLQFLFEYFSETQRNKGNFPGRFSGRQFSNSRSEMNVSTLELGDSALYLCASSLERGTAQETQYFGPGTRLLVL.

As DNA, the CDR3 is TGTGCCAGCAGTTTGATAGCGGGGGCAGGGGAGACCCAGTACTTC. It encodes CASSLIAGAGETQYF. The rearrangement uses TRBV6-5 and TRBJ2-5; 9 positions agree with TRBD2. The CDR3 length is 15 residues. Germline loops: CDR1 MNHEY, CDR2 SVGAGI. With V trimmed by 4 bases and J by 5 bases, 8 bases remained unmatched.

V and J are TRBV5-1 and TRBJ2-7; 11 nucleotides match TRBD1. Germline V gene lookup returns CDR1 SGHRS and CDR2 YFSETQ. The CDR3 runs to 15 residues. The J segment lost 0 bases and the V segment lost 4 bases, leaving 3 bases of the junction unmatched. In DNA, the CDR3 is TGCGCCAGCAGCCGGGGACAGGGGGGCTCCTACGAGCAGTACTTC. It specifies CASSRGQGGSYEQYF.

In DNA, the CDR3 is TGTGCCAGCAGGGAGACAGGGGCCCTCTATAATTCACCCCTCCACTTT. It codes for CASRETGALYNSPLHF. The chain employs TRBV2 and TRBJ1-6; 8 bases are a match to TRBD1. The CDR3 extends over 16 amino acids. Per germline, CDR1 SNHLY and CDR2 FYNNEI. The trim removed 6 bases at V and 3 bases at J, leaving 7 bases unmatched.

A word on this clone: Other DNA sequences in the same sample also yield this CDR3. This sequence joins TRBV2 and TRBJ2-3, with a weak D call TRBD1 (5 bases). The CDR3 contains 13 residues. Trimming cost V 4 bases and J 3 bases, with 8 bases left between them. Germline V gene lookup returns CDR1 SNHLY and CDR2 FYNNEI. The chain's CDR3 is CASSVQGTDTQYF. As DNA, the CDR3 is TGTGCCAGCAGTGTTCAGGGAACAGATACGCAGTATTTT.

The rearrangement links TRBV5-1 to TRBJ2-7, with 7 bases matching TRBD2. With 0 bases clipped from V and 1 base from J, the junction kept 4 bases outside the gene matches. The CDR3 loop spans 15 amino acids. Germline V lookup: CDR1 SGHRS, CDR2 YFSETQ. CDR3 coding DNA: TGCGCCAGCAGCTTGGGCGGGGGAACATCCTACGAGCAGTACTTC. Translated, it gives CASSLGGGTSYEQYF.

V and J are TRBV30 and TRBJ1-4; no reliable D call. Germline-derived CDR1 and CDR2 are GTSNPN and SVGIG (reference sequence). The CDR3 is 12 residues long. Between the trimmed V and J ends, which lost 2 bases and 8 bases, there was a span of 9 bases. The CDR3 nucleotides read TGTGCCTGGAGTCCACGGGAGGAAAAACTGTTTTTT. Its translation is CAWSPREEKLFF.

This clone appeared once. The genes are TRBV19 and TRBJ1-4, with 7 bases matching TRBD1. The trim removed 5 bases at V and 4 bases at J, leaving 10 bases unmatched. This CDR3 contains 16 residues. Germline V gives CDR1 LNHDA, CDR2 SQIVND (reference sequence). The CDR3 DNA reads as TGTGCCAGTAGTGCCTCCTTGCAGGGGGTTAATGAAAAACTGTTTTTT. This sequence encodes CASSASLQGVNEKLFF. Variable domain in full (rest from reference TRBV19 and TRBJ1-4): DGGITQSPKYLFRKEGQNVTLSCEQNLNHDAMYWYRQDPGQGLRLIYYSQIVNDFQKGDIAEGYSVSREKKESFPLTVTSAQKNPTAFYLCASSASLQGVNEKLFFGSGTQLSVL.

This clone was recorded a few times. The chain carries TRBV4-2 and TRBJ1-5, with no clear D. Per germline, CDR1 LGHNA and CDR2 YNFKEQ. V was trimmed by 1 base and J by 4 bases, leaving 8 bases between them. This CDR3 is 14 amino acids long. This CDR3 reads CASSQGSFNQPQHF. The CDR3, as DNA: TGTGCCAGCAGCCAAGGCAGTTTTAATCAGCCCCAGCATTTT.

The chain uses TRBV5-1 and TRBJ1-6; D unresolved. This CDR3 spans 15 amino acids. Germline CDR1 and CDR2: SGHRS and YFSETQ. Trimming took off 2 bases at V and 0 bases at J, with 6 bases between the two ends. The CDR3 DNA reads as TGCGCCAGCAGCTTAGAAGCCTCCTATAATTCACCCCTCCACTTT. Protein product: CASSLEASYNSPLHF. Together with reference TRBV5-1 and TRBJ1-6, the CDR3 gives the full variable domain: KAGVTQTPRYLIKTRGQQVTLSCSPISGHRSVSWYQQTPGQGLQFLFEYFSETQRNKGNFPGRFSGRQFSNSRSEMNVSTLELGDSALYLCASSLEASYNSPLHFGNGTRLTVT.

The CDR3 bases are TGTGCCAGCAGCCACACTACAGGGTTCTTACCACCCTACGAGCAGTACGTC. Translated: CASSHTTGFLPPYEQYV. V and J are TRBV5-8 and TRBJ2-7, with D tentatively TRBD1 (6 bases). Per germline, CDR1 SGHTS and CDR2 YDEGEE. Trimming shortened V by 4 bases and J by 2 bases, and 22 bases separated the two germline ends. CDR3 length: 17 amino acids.

The chain has TRBV14 and TRBJ1-1, with 12 nucleotides matching TRBD1. The CDR3 is 17 amino acids. The germline CDR1 and CDR2 sequences are SGHDN and FVKESK. V was pared by 4 bases and J by 8 bases, with 14 bases of the junction left unmatched. CDR3 loop: CASSPTGTGGASAEAFF. CDR3 in DNA: TGTGCCAGCAGCCCAACCGGGACAGGGGGCGCTTCTGCCGAAGCTTTCTTT. Full variable domain (outside the CDR3, taken from reference TRBV14 and TRBJ1-1): EAGVTQFPSHSVIEKGQTVTLRCDPISGHDNLYWYRRVMGKEIKFLLHFVKESKQDESGMPNNRFLAERTGGTYSTLKVQPAELEDSGVYFCASSPTGTGGASAEAFFGQGTRLTVV.

The genes are TRBV5-1 and TRBJ2-3; weak D call: TRBD2 (8 bases). Germline values: CDR1 SGHRS, CDR2 YFSETQ. V was clipped by 5 bases and J by 6 bases, with 16 bases between them. This CDR3 region has 14 residues. The chain's CDR3 is CASSPGRGLDTQYF. As DNA, the CDR3 is TGCGCCAGCAGTCCCGGGAGGGGGCTGGATACGCAGTATTTT.

The chain has TRBV29-1 and TRBJ1-1; tentative D call: TRBD1 (5 bases). From germline, CDR1 is SQVTM and CDR2 ANQGSEA. V was clipped by 0 bases and J by 0 bases, with 14 bases between them. The CDR3 contains 16 residues. CDR3 in amino acids: CSVEEMAGWLNTEAFF. DNA for the CDR3: TGCAGCGTTGAAGAGATGGCAGGGTGGCTGAACACTGAAGCTTTCTTT.